The present T cell receptor beta chain was sequenced within a study of T cells in Graves' hyperthyroidism and ophthalmopathy. Amplified TCR beta CDR3 regions came from RNA transcripts. First-round RT-PCR with HTBI primers amplified the TCR CDR3 region. TCRdb re-derived calls from the multiplex PCR reads in MiXCR, one entry per CDR3 protein. The table has 400,000 to 500,000 distinct CDR3 sequences, roughly 13% seen once. This clonotype showed up many times. Deletions cut 7 bases from V and 3 bases from J, with 16 bases between. CDR3 size: 14 residues. The V gene's germline CDR1 is MDHEN and CDR2 SYDVKM. Clinical symptoms, serum thyroxine and TRAb, thyroid ultrasound and orbital computed tomography were used for the diagnoses.

The chain carries TRBV28 and TRBJ2-7, with D maybe TRBD2 (7 bases). This TCR was sampled from a woman between 18 and 29 years old with Graves' hyperthyroidism. The sample taken for sequencing was blood. The CDR3 nucleotides are TGTGCCAGCACAAGGGGGGGGACAATCTACGAGCAGTACTTC. This gives the protein CASTRGGTIYEQYF.